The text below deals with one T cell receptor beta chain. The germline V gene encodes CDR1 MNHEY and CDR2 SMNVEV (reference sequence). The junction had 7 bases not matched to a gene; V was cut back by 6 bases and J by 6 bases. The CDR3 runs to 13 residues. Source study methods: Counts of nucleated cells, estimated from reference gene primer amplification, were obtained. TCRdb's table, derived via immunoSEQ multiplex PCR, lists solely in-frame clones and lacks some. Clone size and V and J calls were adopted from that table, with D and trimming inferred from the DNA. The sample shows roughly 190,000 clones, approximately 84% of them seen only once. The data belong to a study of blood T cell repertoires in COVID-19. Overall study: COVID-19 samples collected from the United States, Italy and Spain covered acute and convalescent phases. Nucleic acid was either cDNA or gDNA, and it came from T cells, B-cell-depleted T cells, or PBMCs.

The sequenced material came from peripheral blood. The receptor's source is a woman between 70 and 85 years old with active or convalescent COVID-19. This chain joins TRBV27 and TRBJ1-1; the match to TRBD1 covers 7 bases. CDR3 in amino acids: CASRGQAKAEAFF. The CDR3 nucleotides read TGTGCCAGCAGAGGACAGGCTAAGGCTGAAGCTTTCTTT.